A single count supports the clone carrying this T cell receptor (beta chain). Trimming removed 7 bases from V and 4 bases from J, with 10 bases in between. The CDR3 runs to 12 residues. In germline, CDR1 is SGHVS, CDR2 FQNEAQ. Original analysis: Estimation of nucleated cell counts was performed using reference gene primer amplification. Measured with immunoSEQ multiplex PCR; TCRdb has only the in-frame clones, and not every one. Clone size and the V and J calls come from that table; the DNA yielded D and trimming. Of over 150,000 clones in the sample, more than 80% were seen once. This sample was taken from a study of blood T cell repertoires in COVID-19. Overall study context: Samples representing acute and convalescent COVID-19 were sourced from the United States, Italy and Spain. Sample material is recorded as cDNA or gDNA derived from T cells, B-cell-depleted T cells, or PBMCs.

Material: peripheral blood. The genes are TRBV7-8 and TRBJ1-1; D gene ambiguous. The sequence came from a man aged 45 to 65 with acute or convalescent COVID-19. The CDR3 is CASMRGATEAFF. The CDR3 DNA is TGTGCCAGCATGCGAGGAGCCACTGAAGCTTTCTTT.